This T cell receptor (beta chain) was retrieved from a study of T cell clonotyping in hematopoietic cell transplantation. As for the study in general: Cytoreduction preceded collection of pretransplant recipient samples.

Time point defined: recipient sample about 28 days before transplant, after cytoreduction. On this clone: Its antigen is unknown.

Produced via immunoSEQ multiplex PCR; TCRdb's table is partial and in-frame only. The table records around 21,000 clones, approximately 77% of them present only once. Whole-study results and caveats: Without cell sorting, CD4 versus CD8 contributions remain unresolved. At the given depth, recipient repertoires were over 95% de novo clonotypes.

CDR1 and CDR2 (germline): GTSNPN, SVGIG (reference sequence). This CDR3 has 13 amino acids. V gave up 3 bases and J gave up 8 bases; unmatched junction bases: 7. The sample was peripheral blood mononuclear cells, taken before stem cell transplant. This clonotype was sampled from a man aged 55 to 70 with acute myeloid leukemia. Some clones in this sample may be carry-over from other donors' samples. V usage is TRBV30 and J usage is TRBJ1-2; 9 nucleotides align to TRBD1. The CDR3: CAWRNRDRAGYTF. Here the CDR3 DNA reads TGTGCCTGGAGGAACCGGGACAGGGCAGGCTACACCTTC.